One sample yielded the 32 T cell receptor beta chains listed below, sequenced in a study of STAT5B mutations in CD4+ large granular lymphocyte leukemia. The method was immunoSEQ multiplex PCR; TCRdb's version includes in-frame clones alone and lacks a portion of them. The repertoire holds about 45,000 clones, 70% to 90% seen once, with around 3% in the top ten. Sequencing was carried out using CD4+ T cells from blood buffy coats. The receptors here all came from a human donor in good health.

The J gene is TRBJ2-2, the V gene TRBV30, with D perhaps TRBD2 (5 bases). V was shortened by 2 bases and J by 4 bases, with 5 bases between the two germline ends. The CDR3 loop spans 12 amino acids. The germline V gene has CDR1 GTSNPN and CDR2 SVGIG (reference sequence). CDR3 DNA: TGTGCCTGGAGTCGGGGCACCGGGGAGCTGTTTTTT. Its protein product is CAWSRGTGELFF.

The rearrangement links TRBV19 to TRBJ2-3, with 9 positions matching TRBD1. The CDR3 runs to 19 residues. CDR1 and CDR2 (germline): LNHDA, SQIVND (reference sequence). The ends lost 7 bases at V and 2 bases at J; junction bases unmatched: 19. The CDR3: CASNGTGNGCPTHTDTQYF. The CDR3 DNA sequence: TGTGCCAGTAACGGGACAGGGAACGGGTGCCCGACCCACACAGATACGCAGTATTTT.

The genes are TRBV28 and TRBJ1-2; perhaps TRBD1 as D (6 bases). Per germline, CDR1 MDHEN and CDR2 SYDVKM. V shed 3 bases and J shed 3 bases, with 20 bases lying between them. The CDR3 consists of 17 residues. For the CDR3, the DNA is TGTGCCAGCAGTTTTGTACAGGGAGAAAGGGCCTACTATGGCTACACCTTC. Amino acid sequence: CASSFVQGERAYYGYTF.

The chain carries TRBV4-2 and TRBJ1-3; D unclear. With 4 bases removed from V and 2 bases from J, the gap between germline ends came to 12 bases. From germline, CDR1 is LGHNA and CDR2 YNFKEQ. CDR3 size: 15 residues. CDR3 bases: TGTGCCAGCAGCCTGGAGGAGTCCCCTGGAAACACCATATATTTT. This codes for CASSLEESPGNTIYF.

The rearrangement joins TRBV7-9 to TRBJ2-3, with TRBD1 as a possible D gene (5 bases). This CDR3 spans 15 amino acids. V was cut by 5 bases and J by 0 bases, with 12 bases left in between. CDR1 is SEHNR, CDR2 FQNEAQ, per germline (reference sequence). This chain's CDR3 is CASSPPTASTDTQYF. As DNA, the CDR3 is TGTGCCAGCAGCCCCCCGACAGCTAGCACAGATACGCAGTATTTT. Supplemented by reference TRBV7-9 and TRBJ2-3, the full variable domain reads DTGVSQNPRHKITKRGQNVTFRCDPISEHNRLYWYRQTLGQGPEFLTYFQNEAQLEKSRLLSDRFSAERPKGSFSTLEIQRTEQGDSAMYLCASSPPTASTDTQYFGPGTRLTVL.

The chain recombines TRBV4-2 with TRBJ1-2; the D is unclear. V was cut by 0 bases and J by 7 bases, with 12 bases left in between. The CDR3 is 14 residues long. The germline CDR1 and CDR2 sequences are LGHNA and YNFKEQ. The CDR3, as DNA: TGTGCCAGCAGCCAAGAAAGCCAACGGGTTGGCTACACCTTC. This translates into CASSQESQRVGYTF.

The rearrangement links TRBV14 to TRBJ2-1, with D possibly matching TRBD1 (5 bases). Germline loops: CDR1 SGHDN, CDR2 FVKESK. Trimming pared 0 bases from V and 6 bases from J, leaving 15 bases between. The CDR3 is made up of 16 amino acids. The CDR3 nucleotides are TGTGCCAGCAGCCAAGATCTGGACACCGTAGGCAATGAGCAGTTCTTC. This translates into CASSQDLDTVGNEQFF. Drawing the rest from reference TRBV14 and TRBJ2-1, the complete variable domain is EAGVTQFPSHSVIEKGQTVTLRCDPISGHDNLYWYRRVMGKEIKFLLHFVKESKQDESGMPNNRFLAERTGGTYSTLKVQPAELEDSGVYFCASSQDLDTVGNEQFFGPGTRLTVL.

The chain uses TRBV10-3 and TRBJ2-7; D remains unclear. This CDR3 region has 13 residues. The V end was cut by 7 bases, the J end by 3 bases, with 13 bases between. Germline lookup yields CDR1 ENHRY and CDR2 SYGVKD. The CDR3, as DNA: TGTGCCATCAATTCTCCTGCCAACTACGAGCAGTACTTC. Encoded protein: CAINSPANYEQYF.

The chain combines TRBV18 with TRBJ2-7, with D uncertain. V lost 1 base, J lost 7 bases, and 11 bases lay in between. The CDR3 has 13 amino acids. Germline lookup yields CDR1 KGHSH and CDR2 LQKENI. The CDR3 DNA reads as TGTGCCAGCTCACCACTTCCCAACCGAGAGCAGTACTTC. Protein sequence: CASSPLPNREQYF.

The chain has TRBV6-5 and TRBJ1-5; 9 bases map to TRBD1. The V and J ends lost 6 bases and 7 bases, in that order; junction bases with no gene match: 7. Looked up from germline, CDR1 is MNHEY and CDR2 is SVGAGI. The CDR3 sequence is 14 residues long. The CDR3 region has the DNA TGTGCCAGCAGCTCCGGGACAGGGAACCAGCCCCAGCATTTT. Amino acids: CASSSGTGNQPQHF.

This chain links TRBV30 with TRBJ2-3; D is possibly TRBD1 (6 bases). Trimming left V 0 bases short and J 0 bases short, with 13 bases between. Germline assignment: CDR1 GTSNPN and CDR2 SVGIG (reference sequence). This CDR3 region has 16 residues. The CDR3 region has the DNA TGTGCCTGGAGTGTAGGGGGTGTTGGAAGCACAGATACGCAGTATTTT. The encoded protein is CAWSVGGVGSTDTQYF.

This clone has only a few counts. The rearrangement uses TRBV6-1 and TRBJ2-7; 12 bases align to TRBD2. The ends lost 6 bases at V and 6 bases at J; junction bases unmatched: 6. The length of the CDR3 is 14 residues. In germline, CDR1 is MNHNS, CDR2 SASEGT. CDR3 nucleotide sequence: TGTGCCAGCAGGAGACTAGCGGGAGCCTCCGAGCAGTACTTC. Translated: CASRRLAGASEQYF.

J is TRBJ1-2 and V is TRBV7-8; D gene ambiguous. Germline CDR1 is SGHVS and CDR2 is FQNEAQ. This CDR3 has 14 residues. The ends were cut back, 4 bases at V and 5 bases at J, with 14 bases in the middle. The CDR3 protein is CASSSGLGWYGYTF. DNA of the CDR3: TGTGCCAGCAGCTCCGGGCTGGGATGGTATGGCTACACCTTC.

V is TRBV6-5 and J is TRBJ2-3; D is unresolved. This CDR3 comprises 16 residues. Between the trimmed V and J ends, which lost 0 bases and 6 bases, there was a span of 16 bases. Per germline, CDR1 MNHEY and CDR2 SVGAGI. CDR3 amino acids: CASSYSPLDIPDTQYF. DNA for the CDR3: TGTGCCAGCAGTTACTCCCCTCTAGATATCCCGGATACGCAGTATTTT.

The chain joins TRBV19 to TRBJ1-5; no firm D call. This CDR3 is built from 14 residues. V shed 1 base and J shed 7 bases, with 11 bases lying between them. The germline CDR1 and CDR2 sequences are LNHDA and SQIVND (reference sequence). The CDR3 here is CASSIGNNRQPQHF. The CDR3 DNA follows: TGTGCCAGTAGTATAGGGAATAACCGGCAGCCCCAGCATTTT. The whole variable domain, remainder taken from reference TRBV19 and TRBJ1-5, is DGGITQSPKYLFRKEGQNVTLSCEQNLNHDAMYWYRQDPGQGLRLIYYSQIVNDFQKGDIAEGYSVSREKKESFPLTVTSAQKNPTAFYLCASSIGNNRQPQHFGDGTRLSIL.

J is TRBJ1-3 and V is TRBV7-2; 8 bases are a match to TRBD1. There are 14 residues in the CDR3. The germline CDR1 and CDR2 sequences are SGHTA and FQGNSA. The ends lost 5 bases at V and 2 bases at J; junction bases unmatched: 2. The CDR3 is CASSPQGAGNTIYF. For the CDR3, the DNA is TGTGCCAGCAGCCCACAGGGGGCTGGAAACACCATATATTTT.

The rearrangement joins TRBV19 to TRBJ1-5; the match to TRBD1 covers 7 bases. The CDR3 loop spans 14 amino acids. The J segment lost 3 bases and the V segment lost 5 bases, leaving 4 bases of the junction unmatched. CDR1 is LNHDA, CDR2 SQIVND, per germline (reference sequence). DNA of the CDR3: TGTGCCAGTAGTCCACAGGGGTTCAATCAGCCCCAGCATTTT. Its protein is CASSPQGFNQPQHF.

The chain uses TRBV5-5 and TRBJ1-4, with D possibly being TRBD1 (6 bases). Germline assignment: CDR1 SGHKS and CDR2 YYEKEE (reference sequence). The ends were cut back, 2 bases at V and 14 bases at J, with 16 bases in the middle. The length of the CDR3 is 13 residues. CDR3: CASSFNTGTLLFF. CDR3 in DNA: TGTGCCAGCAGCTTTAATACAGGGACTTTGCTGTTTTTT.

The V gene is TRBV6-5, the J gene TRBJ2-3, with a weak D call TRBD2 (5 bases). Germline lookup yields CDR1 MNHEY and CDR2 SVGAGI. V lost 2 bases to trimming and J lost 5 bases, with 14 bases between them. This CDR3 comprises 15 residues. The CDR3 is CASSYGSGSEDTQYF. The CDR3 nucleotides are TGTGCCAGCAGTTACGGGAGCGGCTCCGAAGATACGCAGTATTTT.

The chain joins TRBV27 to TRBJ2-1; 7 nucleotides agree with TRBD2. The CDR3 runs to 15 residues. After removal of 6 bases from V and 8 bases from J, the junction contained 13 bases not matched to a gene. In germline, CDR1 is MNHEY, CDR2 SMNVEV (reference sequence). The CDR3 DNA is TGTGCCAGCAGAATTAGCGGGTTTGTCAGGGATGAGCAGTTCTTC. It encodes CASRISGFVRDEQFF.

The chain uses TRBV14 and TRBJ2-1; TRBD2 agrees at 8 bases. V was pared by 2 bases and J by 3 bases, with 12 bases of the junction left unmatched. Per germline, CDR1 SGHDN and CDR2 FVKESK. The length of the CDR3 is 18 residues. DNA of the CDR3: TGTGCCAGCAGCCAAAAGAGGTTTAGTACTAGCGGCTACAATGAGCAGTTCTTC. Encoded protein: CASSQKRFSTSGYNEQFF.

The chain carries TRBV29-1 and TRBJ1-1, with D unclear. CDR3 size: 10 residues. Trimming pared 2 bases from V and 11 bases from J, leaving 9 bases between. Germline-derived CDR1 and CDR2 are SQVTM and ANQGSEA. Written as DNA, the CDR3 is TGCAGCGTTGAAACGGGGTGGGCTTTCTTT. Protein product: CSVETGWAFF. Full variable domain (missing parts from reference TRBV29-1 and TRBJ1-1): SAVISQKPSRDICQRGTSLTIQCQVDSQVTMMFWYRQQPGQSLTLIATANQGSEATYESGFVIDKFPISRPNLTFSTLTVSNMSPEDSSIYLCSVETGWAFFGQGTRLTVV.

The chain links TRBV7-3 to TRBJ2-3; 7 bases align to TRBD1. The CDR3 extends over 14 amino acids. V was clipped by 5 bases and J by 1 base; unmatched bases: 3. Germline V gene data show CDR1 as SGHTA and CDR2 as FQGTGA. The CDR3 here is CASSPTGGTDTQYF. The CDR3 DNA reads as TGTGCCAGCAGCCCAACAGGGGGCACAGATACGCAGTATTTT. Variable domain in full (rest from reference TRBV7-3 and TRBJ2-3): GAGVSQTPSNKVTEKGKYVELRCDPISGHTALYWYRQSLGQGPEFLIYFQGTGAADDSGLPNDRFFAVRPEGSVSTLKIQRTERGDSAVYLCASSPTGGTDTQYFGPGTRLTVL.

The rearrangement links TRBV28 to TRBJ1-2, with a possible D match to TRBD1 (5 bases). The V gene lost 7 bases and the J gene lost 7 bases, with 13 bases spanning the gap. Germline CDR1 reads MDHEN; CDR2 reads SYDVKM. CDR3 length equals 12 residues. CDR3 in DNA: TGTGCCAGCACGACCGGGGGACGTGGCTACACCTTC. It translates to CASTTGGRGYTF.

This clone was observed a single time. The V gene is TRBV6-1, the J gene TRBJ2-7; possibly TRBD1 for D (6 bases). CDR1 and CDR2 from the germline V gene are MNHNS and SASEGT. V lost 4 bases and J 0 bases, leaving 13 bases between the germline ends. CDR3 size: 15 residues. The CDR3 sequence is CASSALRGGSYEQYF. The CDR3 DNA reads TGTGCCAGCAGTGCTCTAAGAGGGGGCTCCTACGAGCAGTACTTC.

This chain joins TRBV5-5 and TRBJ2-5; 9 nucleotides align to TRBD2. The CDR3 extends over 15 amino acids. V gave up 4 bases and J gave up 2 bases; unmatched junction bases: 6. Germline V lookup: CDR1 SGHKS, CDR2 YYEKEE (reference sequence). In DNA form, the CDR3 reads TGTGCCAGCAGCCGAAGCGGGGGGTTACAAGAGACCCAGTACTTC. Protein: CASSRSGGLQETQYF.

This chain connects TRBV4-1 to TRBJ2-2; D is perhaps TRBD1 (6 bases). V was cut by 5 bases and J by 0 bases, with 10 bases left in between. The CDR3 totals 15 residues. Germline V gene sequence: CDR1 MGHRA, CDR2 YSYEKL. The CDR3 coding sequence is TGCGCCAGCAGCACCGGGACAACGAACACCGGGGAGCTGTTTTTT. This encodes CASSTGTTNTGELFF.

The chain recombines TRBV5-1 with TRBJ2-2; no reliable D call. Germline CDR1 SGHRS, CDR2 YFSETQ. V shed 0 bases and J shed 2 bases, with 2 bases lying between them. CDR3 length equals 13 residues. The CDR3 protein is CASSLVNTGELFF. The CDR3 DNA follows: TGCGCCAGCAGCTTGGTAAACACCGGGGAGCTGTTTTTT.

The chain links TRBV6-1 to TRBJ1-2; TRBD1 matches 9 bases. The CDR3 contains 13 residues. Germline V gene lookup returns CDR1 MNHNS and CDR2 SASEGT. V dropped 6 bases and J dropped 6; count of bases not matched to a gene: 5. This chain's CDR3 is CASRPTGGHGYTF. In nucleotides, the CDR3 is TGTGCCAGCAGACCCACAGGGGGCCATGGCTACACCTTC.

The chain recombines TRBV10-3 with TRBJ2-2, with a possible D match to TRBD1 (6 bases). Germline loops: CDR1 ENHRY, CDR2 SYGVKD. V lost 7 bases and J 3 bases, leaving 18 bases between the germline ends. CDR3 length: 16 amino acids. CDR3 amino acids: CAIKGAGTLDTGELFF. DNA for the CDR3: TGTGCCATCAAAGGGGCAGGGACATTGGACACCGGGGAGCTGTTTTTT.

The rearrangement joins TRBV5-1 to TRBJ1-1; no reliable D call. Germline V CDR1 and CDR2: SGHRS, YFSETQ. The V end was cut by 4 bases, the J end by 5 bases, with 15 bases between. This CDR3 is built from 14 residues. CDR3 DNA sequence: TGCGCCAGCAGCCGGGAGGGAGGAAGTACTGAAGCTTTCTTT. This codes for CASSREGGSTEAFF.

Only a few counts were recorded for this clone. The chain uses TRBV7-3 and TRBJ2-2, with D unresolved. The CDR3 extends over 12 amino acids. Trimming stripped 3 bases from V and 5 bases from J, with 4 bases between. Germline-derived CDR1 and CDR2 are SGHTA and FQGTGA. The CDR3 DNA sequence: TGTGCCAGCAGCTTTGGAACCGGGGAGCTGTTTTTT. The encoded protein is CASSFGTGELFF.